These 18 T cell receptor beta chains were sequenced from one sample in a study of blood T cell repertoires in COVID-19. TCRdb's table, derived via immunoSEQ multiplex PCR, lists solely in-frame clones and lacks some. The sample includes under 250,000 clones, almost 90% of them seen just once. The sample taken for sequencing was peripheral blood. The receptors originated from an elderly man with acute or convalescent COVID-19.

This clone has more than one count but fewer than ten. This chain links TRBV19 with TRBJ2-3; TRBD1 aligns across 10 bases. CDR3 length: 14 amino acids. Germline values: CDR1 LNHDA, CDR2 SQIVND (reference sequence). The V segment lost 5 bases and the J segment 5 bases; nucleotides outside the gene matches: 4. CDR3 nucleotide sequence: TGTGCCAGTAGTCTAAGGACAGGGGGAGATACGCAGTATTTT. This translates into CASSLRTGGDTQYF. The whole variable domain, filled in from reference TRBV19 and TRBJ2-3, reads DGGITQSPKYLFRKEGQNVTLSCEQNLNHDAMYWYRQDPGQGLRLIYYSQIVNDFQKGDIAEGYSVSREKKESFPLTVTSAQKNPTAFYLCASSLRTGGDTQYFGPGTRLTVL.

The gene calls are TRBV27 and TRBJ1-1, with a tentative D call TRBD1 (5 bases). The ends were cut back, 7 bases at V and 5 bases at J, with 17 bases in the middle. In germline, CDR1 is MNHEY, CDR2 SMNVEV (reference sequence). The CDR3 is 14 amino acids. DNA of the CDR3: TGTGCCAGCACCCCGGGACTGGGGGGGACTGAAGCTTTCTTT. Translating it yields CASTPGLGGTEAFF.

V and J are TRBV6-5 and TRBJ1-5; unclear D gene. This CDR3 contains 14 residues. V was trimmed by 5 bases and J by 6 bases, leaving 14 bases between them. Germline V lookup: CDR1 MNHEY, CDR2 SVGAGI. CDR3 sequence reads: CASSQMVSSQPQHF. In nucleotides, the CDR3 is TGTGCCAGCAGTCAAATGGTTTCCAGTCAGCCCCAGCATTTT.

The V call is TRBV7-8, the J call TRBJ1-1; the match to TRBD1 covers 7 bases. V lost 3 bases, J lost 1 base, and 2 bases stayed unmatched. This CDR3 contains 14 residues. Per the germline V gene, CDR1 is SGHVS and CDR2 is FQNEAQ. The CDR3 nucleotides read TGTGCCAGCAGCTTTACAGGGGAGAACACTGAAGCTTTCTTT. It codes for CASSFTGENTEAFF.

Comment on this clone: At one end, the junction sequence differs from germline, possibly due to a read error. V usage is TRBV29-1 and J usage is TRBJ2-3; 8 bases are a match to TRBD2. Germline V gene sequence: CDR1 SQVTM, CDR2 ANQGSEA. The CDR3 loop spans 12 amino acids. The CDR3 loop is CSVGTSKDTQYF. The CDR3 region has the DNA TGCAGCGTTGGGACTAGCAAAGATACGCAGTATTTT.

This clone was counted many times. The DNA for the CDR3 is TGCGCCAGCAGCTTGGTGGCTCTGAACACCGGGGAGCTGTTTTTT. Residues: CASSLVALNTGELFF. The rearrangement uses TRBV5-1 and TRBJ2-2; D gene uncertain. V was shortened by 0 bases and J by 1 base, with 7 bases between the two germline ends. In germline, CDR1 is SGHRS, CDR2 YFSETQ. This CDR3 spans 15 amino acids.

Concerning this clone itself: In the same sample, other DNA sequences code for this CDR3. This chain joins TRBV6-5 and TRBJ1-1, with D perhaps TRBD1 (6 bases). Germline V gene lookup returns CDR1 MNHEY and CDR2 SVGAGI. The ends were cut back, 5 bases at V and 5 bases at J, with 9 bases in the middle. CDR3 size: 12 residues. The CDR3 DNA sequence: TGTGCCAGCAGTCGCAGGGGTACTGAAGCTTTCTTT. It specifies CASSRRGTEAFF.

The chain combines TRBV6-1 with TRBJ2-7; 10 bases fit TRBD1. The germline V gene has CDR1 MNHNS and CDR2 SASEGT. J lost 4 bases, V lost 4 bases, and 10 bases had no gene match. This CDR3 is built from 16 residues. The CDR3: CASSAAGTGAGYEQYF. The DNA for the CDR3 is TGTGCCAGCAGTGCCGCCGGGACAGGGGCGGGGTACGAGCAGTACTTC.

This clone has only a few counts. The V and J genes are TRBV21-1 and TRBJ1-5; the listed D gene, TRBD1, was not tested against the DNA. TRBV21-1 is listed as a pseudogene. The CDR3 has 17 amino acids. Here the CDR3 reads CASSSCDRAISNQPQHF. The CDR3 nucleotides read TGTGCCAGCAGCAGTTGCGACAGGGCCATCAGCAATCAGCCCCAGCATTTT.

The chain combines TRBV7-2 with TRBJ2-7; possible D gene TRBD1, 6 bases. Trimming left V 1 base short and J 4 bases short, with 11 bases between. The CDR3 has 14 residues. Germline CDR1 reads SGHTA; CDR2 reads FQGNSA. The CDR3 region is CASSLGPQGYEQYF. CDR3 DNA: TGTGCCAGCAGCTTAGGACCCCAGGGGTACGAGCAGTACTTC.

J is TRBJ2-3 and V is TRBV5-1; TRBD1 aligns across 9 bases. The ends lost 2 bases at V and 0 bases at J; junction bases unmatched: 4. Germline V gene lookup returns CDR1 SGHRS and CDR2 YFSETQ. The CDR3 has 16 amino acids. The CDR3 sequence is CASSLQGAPSTDTQYF. The CDR3 nucleotides are TGCGCCAGCAGCTTACAGGGGGCACCTAGCACAGATACGCAGTATTTT.

This clone was recorded a few times. The V call is TRBV9, the J call TRBJ2-2, with TRBD2 matching over 11 bases. V dropped 4 bases and J dropped 7; count of bases not matched to a gene: 6. CDR1 and CDR2 (germline): SGDLS, YYNGEE. The CDR3 length is 15 residues. CDR3: CASSTLTSGNGELFF. DNA for the CDR3: TGTGCCAGCAGCACCCTGACTAGCGGGAACGGGGAGCTGTTTTTT.

V gene TRBV27 combines with J gene TRBJ1-1; D is unclear. The CDR3 consists of 12 residues. Germline CDR1 reads MNHEY; CDR2 reads SMNVEV (reference sequence). Trimming took 3 bases from V and 6 from J, leaving 8 bases between them. CDR3 coding DNA: TGTGCCAGCAGTTTCCGACTGTCTGAAGCTTTCTTT. Its translation is CASSFRLSEAFF.

V and J are TRBV7-9 and TRBJ1-4, with D perhaps TRBD1 (6 bases). V was cut by 4 bases and J by 8 bases, with 14 bases left in between. Germline CDR1 is SEHNR and CDR2 is FQNEAQ (reference sequence). This CDR3 contains 14 residues. This chain's CDR3 is CASSYREFGEKLFF. The CDR3 DNA follows: TGTGCCAGCAGCTACAGGGAGTTCGGGGAAAAACTGTTTTTT.

For this clone: This CDR3 is also generated by other DNA sequences in the sample. This sequence joins TRBV9 and TRBJ1-6; TRBD1 is a possible D gene (6 bases). The CDR3 spans 15 residues. V lost 1 base and J 5 bases, leaving 10 bases between the germline ends. CDR1 is SGDLS, CDR2 YYNGEE, per germline. In nucleotides, the CDR3 is TGTGCCAGCAGCGTAAGTGGGGGCAATAATTCACCCCTCCACTTT. This codes for CASSVSGGNNSPLHF.

This chain joins TRBV20-1 and TRBJ1-1; D remains unclear. The V gene's germline CDR1 is DFQATT and CDR2 SNEGSKA (reference sequence). The CDR3 spans 11 residues. The CDR3 is CSLPWNTEAFF. The CDR3 DNA follows: TGCAGCCTCCCCTGGAACACTGAAGCTTTCTTT.

This clone showed up just once. The chain joins TRBV11-2 to TRBJ2-7; TRBD1 agrees at 7 bases. With V trimmed by 3 bases and J by 2 bases, 13 bases remained unmatched. Germline V gives CDR1 SGHAT, CDR2 FQNNGV. This CDR3 region has 17 residues. CDR3 loop: CASSFSFGAGQAYEQYF. The CDR3 DNA follows: TGTGCCAGCAGCTTCTCTTTCGGGGCAGGACAGGCCTACGAGCAGTACTTC. Filled out from reference TRBV11-2 and TRBJ2-7, the complete variable domain reads EAGVAQSPRYKIIEKRQSVAFWCNPISGHATLYWYQQILGQGPKLLIQFQNNGVVDDSQLPKDRFSAERLKGVDSTLKIQPAKLEDSAVYLCASSFSFGAGQAYEQYFGPGTRLTVT.

The V gene is TRBV29-1, the J gene TRBJ1-1, with TRBD1 identical over 10 bases. This CDR3 comprises 12 residues. Trimming removed 6 bases from V and 5 bases from J; junction bases left unmatched: 3. From germline, CDR1 is SQVTM and CDR2 ANQGSEA. CDR3 in DNA: TGCAGCGTGGGACAGGGGAGAACTGAAGCTTTCTTT. Translated, it gives CSVGQGRTEAFF.